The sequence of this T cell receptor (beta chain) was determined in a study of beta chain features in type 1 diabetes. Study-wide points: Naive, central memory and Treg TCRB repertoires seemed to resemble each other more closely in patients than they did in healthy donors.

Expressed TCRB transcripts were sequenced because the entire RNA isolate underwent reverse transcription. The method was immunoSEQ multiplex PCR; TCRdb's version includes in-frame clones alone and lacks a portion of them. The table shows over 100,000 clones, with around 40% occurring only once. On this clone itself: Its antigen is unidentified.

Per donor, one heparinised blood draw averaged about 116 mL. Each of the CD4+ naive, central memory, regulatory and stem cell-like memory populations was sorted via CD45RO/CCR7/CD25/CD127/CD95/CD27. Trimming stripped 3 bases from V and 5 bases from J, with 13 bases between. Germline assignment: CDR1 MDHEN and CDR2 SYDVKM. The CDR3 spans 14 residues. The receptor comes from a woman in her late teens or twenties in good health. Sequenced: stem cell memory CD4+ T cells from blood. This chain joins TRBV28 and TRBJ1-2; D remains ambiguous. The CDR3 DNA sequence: TGTGCCAGCAGTTTTATCGGGGTCCAATATGGCTACACCTTC. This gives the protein CASSFIGVQYGYTF.